These 10 T cell receptor beta chains share one sample of origin, sequenced in a study of blood T cell repertoires in COVID-19. Assay: immunoSEQ multiplex PCR; the TCRdb copy retains only in-frame clones and omits some. This table has approximately 98,000 clones, over 80% appearing once. The sample was peripheral blood. All receptors come from an elderly man with acute or convalescent COVID-19.

The chain employs TRBV6-2 or TRBV6-3 and TRBJ2-3; D ambiguous. CDR1 MNHEY and CDR2 SVGEGT come from the germline V gene. The CDR3 has 11 residues. Trimming stripped 5 bases from V and 4 bases from J, with 4 bases between. CDR3 sequence (DNA): TGTGCCAGCAGTAGCGCAGATACGCAGTATTTT. Translating it yields CASSSADTQYF.

This clone was counted between two and nine times. V and J are TRBV9 and TRBJ2-1; D might be TRBD2 (5 bases). The V and J ends lost 3 bases and 7 bases respectively, with 23 bases between them. Germline CDR1 SGDLS, CDR2 YYNGEE. This CDR3 has 17 residues. The CDR3 DNA reads TGTGCCAGCAGCGGAGCCTCGGACGGGTTCGGGAAAAATGAGCAGTTCTTC. Its protein product is CASSGASDGFGKNEQFF.

V is TRBV24-1 and J is TRBJ2-1; D may be TRBD2 (5 bases). Trimming removed 7 bases at V and 5 bases at J, with 8 bases between. Per the germline V gene, CDR1 is KGHDR and CDR2 is SFDVKD. The CDR3 is made up of 12 amino acids. The CDR3 nucleotides are TGTGCCACCAGGGCGAGGGACAATGAGCAGTTCTTC. This codes for CATRARDNEQFF.

DNA of the CDR3: TGTGCCAGCAGCCGAGTGGGAGCTAGCGGCTACGAGCAGTACTTC. This gives the protein CASSRVGASGYEQYF. The chain combines TRBV7-8 with TRBJ2-7; 7 nucleotides line up with TRBD2. The junction had 10 bases not matched to a gene; V was cut back by 5 bases and J by 3 bases. The CDR3 runs to 15 residues. The germline gives CDR1 SGHVS, CDR2 FQNEAQ.

This clone has only one observation. This chain uses TRBV9 with TRBJ2-7; 8 nucleotides agree with TRBD1. The CDR3 sequence is 15 residues long. Germline V gene sequence: CDR1 SGDLS, CDR2 YYNGEE. V shed 0 bases, J shed 2 bases, and the junction held 4 bases outside the gene matches. This chain's CDR3 is CASSVGQGPPYEQYF. The CDR3 DNA follows: TGTGCCAGCAGCGTAGGACAGGGGCCCCCCTACGAGCAGTACTTC.

This chain uses TRBV27 with TRBJ2-5; 8 bases map to TRBD2. CDR3 length: 17 amino acids. The germline CDR1 and CDR2 sequences are MNHEY and SMNVEV (reference sequence). V lost 6 bases to trimming and J lost 3 bases; unmatched junction nucleotides: 15. DNA for the CDR3: TGTGCCAGCAGCCGAAGTGGCCTAGCGGGCCCGAAAGAGACCCAGTACTTC. Encoded protein: CASSRSGLAGPKETQYF.

J is TRBJ2-7 and V is TRBV2; D might be TRBD1 (7 bases). This CDR3 is built from 16 residues. Germline V lookup: CDR1 SNHLY, CDR2 FYNNEI. Trimming stripped 0 bases from V and 6 bases from J, with 18 bases between. The CDR3 here is CASSEALKAGGGEQYF. CDR3 in DNA: TGTGCCAGCAGTGAAGCGCTTAAGGCAGGGGGAGGCGAGCAGTACTTC.

The CDR3 DNA sequence: TGTGCCATCAGTCCAGGGAGCACAGATACGCAGTATTTT. Translation: CAISPGSTDTQYF. The J gene is TRBJ2-3, the V gene TRBV10-3; weak D call: TRBD1 (5 bases). Germline CDR1 ENHRY, CDR2 SYGVKD. The CDR3 totals 13 residues. With 5 bases removed from V and 0 bases from J, the gap between germline ends came to 6 bases.

The gene calls are TRBV19 and TRBJ2-2; 7 positions match TRBD2. Trimming at V came to 2 bases and at J to 5 bases, leaving 5 bases not matched to a gene. Germline CDR1 LNHDA, CDR2 SQIVND (reference sequence). The CDR3 spans 15 residues. CDR3 bases: TGTGCCAGTAGTATACTAGCGGATGTTACCGGGGAGCTGTTTTTT. Amino acid sequence: CASSILADVTGELFF.

The chain is built from TRBV9 and TRBJ1-2, with a possible D match to TRBD1 (6 bases). The CDR3 loop spans 13 amino acids. Germline V gene lookup returns CDR1 SGDLS and CDR2 YYNGEE. V dropped 4 bases and J dropped 4 bases, with 11 bases sitting between them. The CDR3 loop is CASSKQGGYGYTF. Here the CDR3 DNA reads TGTGCCAGCAGCAAACAGGGTGGCTATGGCTACACCTTC. The whole variable domain, remainder taken from reference TRBV9 and TRBJ1-2, is DSGVTQTPKHLITATGQRVTLRCSPRSGDLSVYWYQQSLDQGLQFLIQYYNGEERAKGNILERFSAQQFPDLHSELNLSSLELGDSALYFCASSKQGGYGYTFGSGTRLTVV.